The clone carrying this TCR beta chain turned up a few times. TCRdb ran MiXCR on the 5' RACE reads and lists one entry per CDR3 protein. The sample holds approximately 89,000 distinct CDR3 sequences, nearly 25% seen once. These data are taken from a study of T-cell memory formation after mild COVID-19. Trimming shortened V by 0 bases and J by 4 bases, and 10 bases separated the two germline ends. The germline V gene encodes CDR1 MGHRA and CDR2 YSYEKL. This CDR3 contains 15 residues. The clonotype was recovered from a young man who had mild COVID-19 (a few samples of this study predate the infection). Cell type and time point are not known. Sequencing used PBMCs or a T cell subset sorted from them (not recorded which). The chain couples TRBV4-1 to TRBJ1-3, with D uncertain. CDR3 sequence reads: CASSQDRSGGNTIYF. The CDR3 DNA follows: TGCGCCAGCAGCCAAGACAGGTCGGGGGGAAACACCATATATTTT.